These 2 T cell receptor beta chains share one sample of origin, sequenced in a study of response to subunit inactivated influenza vaccine. TCRdb re-called the RT-PCR reads through MiXCR, storing one row per CDR3 protein. The profile shows about 500,000 distinct CDR3 sequences, approximately 7.3% of them singletons. The sample here was PBMCs from blood, taken roughly 24 months after vaccination. These receptors all come from a man aged 50-75 years who received an inactivated influenza vaccine.

This clonotype was seen a handful of times. This chain uses TRBV20-1 with TRBJ2-5, with D possibly called TRBD1 or TRBD2 (6 bases each). V dropped 0 bases and J dropped 3 bases, with 20 bases sitting between them. The CDR3 totals 17 residues. CDR1 DFQATT and CDR2 SNEGSKA come from the germline V gene (reference sequence). The CDR3 coding sequence is TGCAGTGCTAGAGATCCGGGACGGGGGCCCTTCGAAGAGACCCAGTACTTC. Residues: CSARDPGRGPFEETQYF.

For this clonotype: A much larger clonotype is one base distant, so this may be a read error. The gene calls are TRBV7-2 and TRBJ2-7, with 7 bases aligning to TRBD2. Looked up from germline, CDR1 is SGHTA and CDR2 is FQGNSA. V lost 5 bases and J lost 5; bases outside the gene matches: 6. This CDR3 has 13 residues. The CDR3 loop is CTSSSGARHEQYF. The CDR3 DNA reads TGTACCAGCAGCAGCGGGGCCAGGCACGAGCAGTACTTC.